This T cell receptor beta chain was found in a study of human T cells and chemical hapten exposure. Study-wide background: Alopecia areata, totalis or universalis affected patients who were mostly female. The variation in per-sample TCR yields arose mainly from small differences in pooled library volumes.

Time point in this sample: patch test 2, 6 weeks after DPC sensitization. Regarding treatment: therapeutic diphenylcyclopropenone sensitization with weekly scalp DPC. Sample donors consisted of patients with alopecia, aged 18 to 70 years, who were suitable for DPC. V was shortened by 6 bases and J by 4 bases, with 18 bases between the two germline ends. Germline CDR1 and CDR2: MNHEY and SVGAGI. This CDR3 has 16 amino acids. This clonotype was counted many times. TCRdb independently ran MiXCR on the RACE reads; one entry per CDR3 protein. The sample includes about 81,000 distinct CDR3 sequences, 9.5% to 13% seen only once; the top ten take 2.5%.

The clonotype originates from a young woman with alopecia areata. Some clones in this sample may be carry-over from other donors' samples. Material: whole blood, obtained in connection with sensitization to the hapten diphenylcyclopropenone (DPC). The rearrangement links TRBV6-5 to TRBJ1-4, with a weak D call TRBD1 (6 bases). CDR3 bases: TGTGCCAGCAGCCCGGCGGGGGGCGCGGGTAATGAAAAACTGTTTTTT. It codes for CASSPAGGAGNEKLFF.